The text below deals with one TCR beta chain. This clonotype was found a few times. Its antigen specificity is not known. Base qualities are not at hand, and no much larger clone is one base apart. This sample was taken from a study of human T cells and chemical hapten exposure (dated by TCRdb to the early 2020s). In terms of the full investigation: For sensitization, 2% DPC in acetone was applied to a 2 cm by 2 cm area of upper inner arm skin. Throughout the study period of roughly 24 weeks, patients also received therapeutic DPC doses to the scalp every week. Patch testing on the upper back used Finn chambers containing 0.01% DPC, with scoring done after 6 days according to International Contact Dermatitis Research Group standards. Alopecia areata with under or over 50% scalp involvement, alopecia totalis and alopecia universalis were represented in the patient cohort, which was mostly female. The libraries were sequenced as a pool, and the TCR yield per sample differed mostly because of small variations in library volumes within the pool. This study followed changes in the peripheral blood TCR repertoire in vivo during primary and secondary sensitization of alopecia patients to the hapten diphenylcyclopropenone (DPC). Blood samples were taken from patients before sensitization (week 0) and then at 2, 6 and about 24 weeks after DPC sensitization. Blood for TCR sequencing was provided by twenty-nine alopecia patients at one to four time points (pre-sensitization, 2, 6 and 24 weeks). Results and caveats for the whole study, not just this receptor: All patients had alopecia, a presumed autoimmune disease, so their immune response might differ from that of healthy individuals. DPC sensitization did not change how many TCRs were above 1 in 1000 frequency, and no evidence was found of alterations in global repertoire structure. Significantly more large CDR3 similarity clusters were formed by expanded TCRs than by pre-sensitization or healthy control sets, consistent with antigen-driven responses. Patch test score correlated positively with the number of PT1 expanded TCRs, reaching significance at thresholds 8, 16 and 32 but not at 4. After repeated subsampling, changes were observed in the strength of the expansion versus patch-test correlation and in the threshold at which the correlation became significant.

Looking up the germline V gene yields CDR1 MRHNA and CDR2 SNTAGT. The CDR3 spans 15 residues, from the cysteine through the phenylalanine. The DNA shown is the 45-base CDR3, in frame from base 1. The germline V and J ends show losses of 2 bases and 10 bases respectively, and no gene match explains 6 bases of the junction. Libraries were built with RACE. Sequencing took place on a NextSeq 500. During library preparation, unique molecular identifiers were attached to individual cDNA molecules so that TCRs could be counted quantitatively and reproducibly. For every blood RNA sample, sequencing covered both the TCR alpha and TCR beta chains. On the authors' methods: Samples had a median of 95,638 TCRs, with a range from about 20,000 to 690,600. V, J and CDR3 annotation of the TCR reads was carried out using the Decombinator software suite. For PS versus PT1 abundance plots, all samples were subsampled to the same number of TCRs (28,000). TCRs were defined as expanded if absent before sensitization and observed at least eight times at the 2-week time point. TCRdb reanalyzed the raw reads on its own, using fastp at Q25 for trimming and MiXCR for clone calling, and kept in-frame beta chains. Rows with a matching CDR3 protein are joined into one entry that keeps the most common DNA and genes. Clone size and V and J calls follow TCRdb, not the original study. The sample records about 380,000 distinct CDR3 sequences, approximately 5% of which are singletons. Together, the top ten hold just over 2.5% of the sample.

The time point label on this specimen signifies: pre-sensitization, week 0. According to the study, the label for this sample's treatment or condition signals: therapeutic diphenylcyclopropenone sensitization with weekly scalp DPC. Blood at each patch-test visit was drawn before the patch test was applied. To be eligible, patients had to be aged 18 to 70, diagnosed with alopecia and judged suitable for DPC therapy, while pregnant patients were excluded. Total RNA was isolated from unfractionated whole blood collected in Tempus Blood RNA tubes. The sequenced sample was whole blood, obtained in connection with sensitization to the hapten diphenylcyclopropenone (DPC). The sequence was collected from a woman between 50 and 59 years old with alopecia areata. Some clones in this sample may be carry-over from other donors' samples. The chain is assembled from TRBV6-4 and TRBJ2-1, and 12 junction bases match TRBD1. The CDR3 here reads CASSDGDRGREEQFF. In nucleotide form, the sequence is TGTGCCAGCAGTGACGGGGACAGGGGGCGGGAGGAGCAGTTCTTC.